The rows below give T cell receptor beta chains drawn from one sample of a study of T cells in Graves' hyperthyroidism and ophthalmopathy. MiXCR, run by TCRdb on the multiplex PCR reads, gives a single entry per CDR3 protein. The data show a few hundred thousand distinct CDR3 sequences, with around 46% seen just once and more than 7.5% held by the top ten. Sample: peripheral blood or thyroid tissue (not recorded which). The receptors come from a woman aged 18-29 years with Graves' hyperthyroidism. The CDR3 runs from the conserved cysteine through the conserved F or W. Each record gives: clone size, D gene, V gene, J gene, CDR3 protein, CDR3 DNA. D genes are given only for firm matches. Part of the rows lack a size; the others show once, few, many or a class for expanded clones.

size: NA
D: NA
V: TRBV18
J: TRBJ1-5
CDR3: CASSPVQGSNQPQHF
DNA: TGTGCCAGCTCACCGGTCCAGGGCAGCAATCAGCCCCAGCATTTT

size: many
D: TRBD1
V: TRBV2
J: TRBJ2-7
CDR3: CASSEGQGGLYEQYF
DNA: TGTGCCAGCAGTGAGGGACAGGGAGGACTCTACGAGCAGTACTTC

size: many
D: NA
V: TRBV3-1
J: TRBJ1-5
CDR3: CASSQALEGDQHF
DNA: TGTGCCAGCAGCCAAGCCCTCGAAGGGGACCAGCATTTT

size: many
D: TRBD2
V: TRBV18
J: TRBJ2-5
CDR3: CASSPSGSEETQYF
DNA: TGTGCCAGCTCACCGAGCGGGAGCGAAGAGACCCAGTACTTC

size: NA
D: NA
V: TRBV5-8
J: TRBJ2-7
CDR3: CASSHGQYF
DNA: TGTGCCAGCAGCCATGGACAGTACTTC

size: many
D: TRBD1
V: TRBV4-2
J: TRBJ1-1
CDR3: CASSGQGAGTEAFF
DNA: TGTGCCAGCAGCGGACAGGGGGCCGGCACTGAAGCTTTCTTT

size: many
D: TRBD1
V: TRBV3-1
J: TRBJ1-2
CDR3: CASSSDRGLTANGYTF
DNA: TGTGCCAGCAGCTCGGACAGGGGGTTAACCGCCAACGGCTACACCTTC

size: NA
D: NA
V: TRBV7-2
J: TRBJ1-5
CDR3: CASSMGGRGGDQPQHF
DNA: TGTGCCAGCAGCATGGGGGGACGGGGGGGCGATCAGCCCCAGCATTTT

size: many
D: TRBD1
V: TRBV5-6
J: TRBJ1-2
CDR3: CASSLGWTGHANYGYTF
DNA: TGTGCCAGCAGCTTGGGTTGGACAGGTCACGCTAACTATGGCTACACCTTC

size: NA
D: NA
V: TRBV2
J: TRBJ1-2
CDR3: CASSKTSMSYTF
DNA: TGTGCCAGCAGCAAGACTAGCATGAGCTACACCTTC